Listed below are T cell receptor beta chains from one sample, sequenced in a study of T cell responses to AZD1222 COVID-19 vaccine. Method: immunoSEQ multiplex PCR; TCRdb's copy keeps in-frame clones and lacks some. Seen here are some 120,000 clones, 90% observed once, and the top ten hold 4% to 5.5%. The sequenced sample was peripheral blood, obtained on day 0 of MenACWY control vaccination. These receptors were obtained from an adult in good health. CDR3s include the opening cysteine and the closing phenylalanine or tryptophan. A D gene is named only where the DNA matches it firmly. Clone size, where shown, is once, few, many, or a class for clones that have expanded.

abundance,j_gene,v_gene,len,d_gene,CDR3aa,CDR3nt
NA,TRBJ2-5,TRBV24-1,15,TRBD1,CATSAGTGGQETQYF,TGTGCCACCAGTGCGGGGACAGGGGGACAAGAGACCCAGTACTTC
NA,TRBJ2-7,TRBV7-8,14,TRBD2,CASQRLAATYEQYF,TGTGCCAGTCAACGACTAGCGGCAACCTACGAGCAGTACTTC
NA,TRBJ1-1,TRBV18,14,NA,CASSQSPGNTEAFF,TGTGCCAGCTCACAATCTCCGGGGAACACTGAAGCTTTCTTT
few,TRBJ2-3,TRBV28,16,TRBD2,CASSFISGGALDTQYF,TGTGCCAGCAGTTTCATTTCCGGGGGGGCTCTAGATACGCAGTATTTT
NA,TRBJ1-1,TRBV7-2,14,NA,CASSAQAGNTEAFF,TGTGCCAGCAGCGCTCAGGCAGGGAACACTGAAGCTTTCTTT
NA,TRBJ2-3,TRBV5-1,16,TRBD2,CASSLAAGGPSDTQYF,TGCGCCAGCAGCTTGGCCGCGGGAGGGCCCTCAGATACGCAGTATTTT
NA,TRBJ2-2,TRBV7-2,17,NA,CASTKGAGLAATGELFF,TGTGCCAGCACGAAGGGGGCGGGTCTAGCGGCGACCGGGGAGCTGTTTTTT
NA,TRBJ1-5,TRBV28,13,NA,CASSLNLGQPQHF,TGTGCCAGCAGTTTAAACTTGGGTCAGCCCCAGCATTTT
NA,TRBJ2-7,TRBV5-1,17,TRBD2,CASRLRPSGTVAYEQYF,TGCGCCAGCAGGCTTAGGCCTAGCGGGACGGTGGCCTACGAGCAGTACTTC
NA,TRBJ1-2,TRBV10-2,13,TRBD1,CASRYGQGVGYTF,TGCGCCAGCAGATATGGACAGGGGGTTGGCTACACCTTC